This T cell receptor (beta chain) was identified in a study of OX40 agonist ivuxolimab in advanced cancers. At the level of the study: Therapy given before enrollment (anti-PD-1, anti-PD-L1 or anti-CTLA-4) was allowed, and 40% had some. Study-wide points: With doses of 0.1 to 3.0 mg/kg, CD4+ and CD8+ blood T cells had undergone clonal expansion by week 6.

Notes on this clone: Its specificity is not known.

Produced via immunoSEQ multiplex PCR; TCRdb's table is partial and in-frame only. Among about 51,000 clones listed, 88% were seen once. V gave up 4 bases and J gave up 5 bases, with 18 bases separating them. Germline V gene data show CDR1 as SGHNT and CDR2 as YYREEE (reference sequence). This CDR3 contains 15 residues. Systemic immunosuppression or a history of autoimmune disease excluded patients. With baseline, cycle 4 day 1, and cycle 7 day 1 as timepoints, blood was sampled. The input for sequencing was CD4+ or CD8+ T cells sorted from blood, taken in a trial of the OX40 agonist ivuxolimab. The receptor was derived from an adult with an advanced solid tumor such as melanoma, head and neck, liver or kidney cancer. This chain links TRBV5-4 with TRBJ1-1, with D tentatively TRBD1 (6 bases). CDR3 bases: TGTGCCAGCAGCCCCAAAGGGCAGGGGAGGACTGAAGCTTTCTTT. Protein product: CASSPKGQGRTEAFF.